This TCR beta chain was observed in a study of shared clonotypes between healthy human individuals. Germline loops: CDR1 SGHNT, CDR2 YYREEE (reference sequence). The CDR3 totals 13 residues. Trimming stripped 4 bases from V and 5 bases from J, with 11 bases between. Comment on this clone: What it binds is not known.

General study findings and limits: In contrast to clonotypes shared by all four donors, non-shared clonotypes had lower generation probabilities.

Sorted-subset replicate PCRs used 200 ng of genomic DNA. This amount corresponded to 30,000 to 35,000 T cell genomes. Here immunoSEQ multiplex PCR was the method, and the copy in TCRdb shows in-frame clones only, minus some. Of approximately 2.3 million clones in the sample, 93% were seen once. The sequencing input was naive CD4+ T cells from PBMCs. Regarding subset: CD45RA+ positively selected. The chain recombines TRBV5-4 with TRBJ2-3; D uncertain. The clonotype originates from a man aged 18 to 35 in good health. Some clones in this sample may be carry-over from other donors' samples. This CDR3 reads CASSPNGGDTQYF. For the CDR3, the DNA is TGTGCCAGCAGCCCCAACGGCGGAGATACGCAGTATTTT.